These 9 T cell receptor beta chains came from one sample sequenced in a study of T cell repertoires in cytomegalovirus infection. Each CDR3 protein is one row after TCRdb ran MiXCR on the reads. Among approximately 190,000 distinct CDR3 sequences listed, 8% to 10% were seen once. Sequenced sample: PBMCs. All receptors come from a human donor in good health (CMV status not recorded). Some clones in this sample may be carry-over from other donors' samples.

This clonotype was detected many times. The V and J genes are TRBV7-9 and TRBJ2-5; D may be TRBD1 (5 bases). Trimming left V 5 bases short and J 5 bases short, with 18 bases between. This CDR3 is 15 amino acids long. From germline, CDR1 is SEHNR and CDR2 FQNEAQ (reference sequence). The CDR3 protein is CASSLSISGAETQYF. DNA for the CDR3: TGTGCCAGCAGCCTTTCCATATCTGGGGCCGAGACCCAGTACTTC.

This clonotype was seen ten or more times. The genes are TRBV20-1 and TRBJ1-5; D remains ambiguous. Germline loops: CDR1 DFQATT, CDR2 SNEGSKA (reference sequence). The germline V and J ends were trimmed by 0 bases and 3 bases, with 12 bases remaining between them. The CDR3 consists of 15 residues. The DNA for the CDR3 is TGCAGTGCTAGAGATCGAACGAGGGTCAATCAGCCCCAGCATTTT. This codes for CSARDRTRVNQPQHF.

The sample holds a few counts of this clonotype. The genes are TRBV2 and TRBJ1-2, with TRBD1 as a possible D gene (5 bases). The ends were cut back, 2 bases at V and 3 bases at J, with 10 bases in the middle. The germline gives CDR1 SNHLY, CDR2 FYNNEI. The CDR3 totals 14 residues. The CDR3 sequence: CASSEPGGHYGYTF. The CDR3 DNA follows: TGTGCCAGCAGTGAACCGGGGGGTCACTATGGCTACACCTTC.

This clonotype was counted only a few times. The J gene is TRBJ1-2, the V gene TRBV7-2, with TRBD1 as a possible D gene (6 bases). This CDR3 has 13 residues. The V end was cut by 0 bases, the J end by 7 bases, with 9 bases between. Germline V gene data show CDR1 as SGHTA and CDR2 as FQGNSA. CDR3 sequence (DNA): TGTGCCAGCAGCTTAGCCGGACAGAGTGGCTACACCTTC. Translating gives CASSLAGQSGYTF. Using reference TRBV7-2 and TRBJ1-2 for the parts outside the CDR3, the full variable domain is GAGVSQSPSNKVTEKGKDVELRCDPISGHTALYWYRQSLGQGLEFLIYFQGNSAPDKSGLPSDRFSAERTGGSVSTLTIQRTQQEDSAVYLCASSLAGQSGYTFGSGTRLTVV.

This clonotype was detected many times. The genes are TRBV7-2 and TRBJ1-1; D is uncertain. CDR1 is SGHTA and CDR2 is FQGNSA in the germline V gene. The CDR3 has 13 amino acids. V was shortened by 0 bases and J by 1 base, with 3 bases between the two germline ends. The CDR3 sequence: CASSLAANTEAFF. CDR3 in DNA: TGTGCCAGCAGCTTAGCAGCGAACACTGAAGCTTTCTTT.

This clonotype has only a few counts. This sequence joins TRBV6-4 and TRBJ2-3; the match to TRBD2 covers 10 bases. Germline loops: CDR1 MRHNA, CDR2 SNTAGT. V was pared by 4 bases and J by 5 bases, with 6 bases of the junction left unmatched. There are 15 residues in the CDR3. The CDR3 coding sequence is TGTGCCAGCAGTGCGCTAGCGGGAGAGATAGATACGCAGTATTTT. Translation: CASSALAGEIDTQYF.

This clonotype was observed many times. This chain links TRBV7-2 with TRBJ1-6; no reliable D call. Trimming stripped 4 bases from V and 7 bases from J, with 2 bases between. CDR3 size: 11 residues. Germline V gene data show CDR1 as SGHTA and CDR2 as FQGNSA. The CDR3, as DNA: TGTGCCAGCAGCTCCAATTCACCCCTCCACTTT. Protein: CASSSNSPLHF.

The chain has TRBV5-1 and TRBJ1-5; D remains unclear. Germline CDR1 reads SGHRS; CDR2 reads YFSETQ. Trimming removed 0 bases at V and 5 bases at J, with 12 bases between. The CDR3 totals 15 residues. In DNA, the CDR3 is TGCGCCAGCAGCTTGGGGGCGGGTACGGATCAGCCCCAGCATTTT. As protein: CASSLGAGTDQPQHF.

This clonotype was detected ten times or more. The gene calls are TRBV7-2 and TRBJ2-2; D is uncertain. Germline values: CDR1 SGHTA, CDR2 FQGNSA. V lost 3 bases and J lost 8, with 4 bases in between. The CDR3 is 11 residues long. Here the CDR3 DNA reads TGTGCCAGCAGCTTTAGAGGGGAGCTGTTTTTT. Translation: CASSFRGELFF.